This T cell receptor beta chain was recovered during a study of blood T cell repertoires in COVID-19 (dated by TCRdb to the early 2020s). For context, the study as a whole: Collaborator samples came from the United States, Italy and Spain and covered acute and convalescent phases of COVID-19. HLA class I and class II types, where available, came from metadata supplied by the sample provider rather than from assay-based typing. Subjects who had been exposed to COVID-19, were actively infected with it, or had recovered from it provided the deeply sampled blood TCRbeta repertoires that made up the dataset. Sample metadata almost always included a de-identified subject ID, COVID-19 status, age in years and sex. The repertoires were made available in a free public database intended to serve as a resource for research on the immune response to SARS-CoV-2. The samples were drawn from the first 160 participants of the ongoing ImmuneRACE study and from 950 to 1,500 subjects provided by 6 global collaborators. The material from the prospective study consisted of cDNA or gDNA derived from T cells, B-cell-depleted T cells, or PBMCs.

Worth noting for this clone: Its recognized antigen is unknown. Base qualities were left out, and no much larger clone turns up one base away.

TCRbeta CDR3 regions were amplified from genomic DNA using the immunoSEQ Assay, a bias-controlled multiplex PCR. The published analysis was carried out like this. The number of nucleated cells in each sample was estimated from the amplification of reference gene primers within the assay. Sequence reads were collapsed and filtered to measure the absolute abundance of every unique TCRbeta CDR3 rearrangement. Productive Simpson clonality was computed per sample as the square root of Simpson's diversity index over productive rearrangements. TCRdb re-hosts the immuneACCESS table, in-frame sequences only. Its copies lack some clones; in the studies checked, an unresolved V gene accounts for under half of them, and the cause for the rest is not known. The DNA gave D and trimming, while V, J and clone size come from that table. This sample is represented by around 220,000 clones; more than 85% of them were singletons. About a tenth of the sample lies in the top ten.

One collaborating source in Seattle enrolled patients during active infection and followed them longitudinally through the course of disease. Each collaborating institution followed its own protocols to collect whole blood in K2EDTA tubes. For TCRbeta analysis, collaborators shipped samples in one of three forms: frozen whole blood, isolated PBMCs, or DNA extracted from either of those sample types. Paper-wide results and their limitations: The amount of clinical and demographic metadata varied by source and participant and was provided uncurated.

CDR1 is given as SGDLS and CDR2 as YYNGEE, both from the germline V gene. The CDR3 measures 12 amino acids from cysteine to phenylalanine. The only DNA kept is the CDR3, 36 bases in frame from the first base. The V and J ends are trimmed by 3 bases and 5 bases, leaving 8 bases between them. The chain joins TRBV9 to TRBJ1-1; the D gene identity is not certain. The sequenced sample was peripheral blood. The TCR sequence derives from a woman aged 45 to 65 with COVID-19, enrolled during active disease. The CDR3 sequence is CASSAYGTEAFF. The DNA reads as follows: TGTGCCAGCAGCGCCTACGGGACTGAAGCTTTCTTT.